This entry is about one TCR beta chain. Trimming removed 5 bases from V and 3 bases from J; junction bases left unmatched: 4. This CDR3 comprises 14 residues. CDR1 is SGHTA and CDR2 is FQGNSA in the germline V gene. Authors' processing steps: Amplifying reference gene primers gave estimates of nucleated cell counts. TCRdb's copy holds only in-frame clones and misses some; the assay was immunoSEQ multiplex PCR. The V and J calls and clone size were taken over from that table, and D and trimming were inferred from the DNA. The repertoire has under 250,000 clones, 80% to 85% of them found once; the top ten carry 3% to 3.5%. The entry originates in a study of blood T cell repertoires in COVID-19. About the research overall: The United States, Italy and Spain were the sources of the acute and convalescent COVID-19 samples.

The chain joins TRBV7-2 to TRBJ1-3; the match to TRBD1 covers 7 bases. The sample taken for sequencing was peripheral blood. This TCR derives from a woman aged 25 to 39 who had recovered from COVID-19. The CDR3 reads CASSPRTGGNTIYF. The CDR3 DNA reads TGTGCCAGCAGCCCCCGGACAGGTGGAAACACCATATATTTT.